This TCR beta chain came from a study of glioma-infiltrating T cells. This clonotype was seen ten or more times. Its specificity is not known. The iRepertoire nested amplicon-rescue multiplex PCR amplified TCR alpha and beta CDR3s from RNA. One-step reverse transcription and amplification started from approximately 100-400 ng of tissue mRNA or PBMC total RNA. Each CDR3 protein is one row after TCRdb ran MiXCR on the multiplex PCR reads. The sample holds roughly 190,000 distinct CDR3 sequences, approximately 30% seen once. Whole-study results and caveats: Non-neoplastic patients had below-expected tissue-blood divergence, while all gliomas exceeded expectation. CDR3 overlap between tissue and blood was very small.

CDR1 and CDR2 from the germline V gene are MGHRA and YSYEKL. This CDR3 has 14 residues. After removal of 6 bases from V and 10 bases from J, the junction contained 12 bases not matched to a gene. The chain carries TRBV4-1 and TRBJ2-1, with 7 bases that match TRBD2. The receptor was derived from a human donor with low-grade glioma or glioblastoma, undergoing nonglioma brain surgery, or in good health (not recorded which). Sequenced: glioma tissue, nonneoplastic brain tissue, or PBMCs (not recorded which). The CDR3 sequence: CASRITGQGGEQFF. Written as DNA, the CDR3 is TGCGCCAGCAGAATAACGGGGCAGGGAGGGGAGCAGTTCTTC.